One and the same sample provided the 8 T cell receptor beta chains below, sequenced in a study of T cell clusters in autoimmune cytopenias. TRB was amplified by touch-down multiplex PCR, primer pools A and B combined. TCRdb reprocessed the multiplex PCR reads and reports one entry per CDR3 protein, with no DNA. Across about 2,800 distinct CDR3 sequences, the top ten clones capture roughly 24% of the sample. TRB was amplified from approximately 250 ng of peripheral blood genomic DNA per sample. Sequenced sample: peripheral blood. The receptors were sampled from a human donor with an autoimmune cytopenia or autoimmune hepatitis (not recorded which).

This rearrangement joins TRBV7-2 to TRBJ1-1; TCRdb gives TRBD1 as the D gene, but with no DNA this cannot be confirmed. The germline V gene encodes CDR1 SGHTA and CDR2 FQGNSA. This CDR3 is built from 14 residues. The CDR3 region is CASSLSSGVYVAFF.

According to its frequency, this clonotype is medium-sized (0.01 to 0.1%). The V call is TRBV7-9, the J call TRBJ2-3; the TCRdb call, TRBD2, lacks DNA for checking. The CDR3 sequence is 15 residues long. The germline gives CDR1 SEHNR, CDR2 FQNEAQ (reference sequence). The CDR3: CASSPGRASTDTQYF.

The chain employs TRBV12-1 and TRBJ2-6; no DNA is available, so the TRBD1 call from TCRdb remains unchecked. TRBV12-1 constitutes a pseudogene. This CDR3 has 23 amino acids. The CDR3 spells CASSYCRPADMWTGGSGANVLTF.

By frequency, this clonotype registers medium-sized. CDR3 protein: CASSSVPLTNEKLFF. The chain recombines TRBV5-5 with TRBJ1-4; lacking DNA, the TRBD1 call made by TCRdb goes unchecked. This CDR3 comprises 15 residues. In germline, CDR1 is SGHKS, CDR2 YYEKEE (reference sequence). The complete variable domain, with remaining parts taken from reference TRBV5-5 and TRBJ1-4, reads DAGVTQSPTHLIKTRGQQVTLRCSPISGHKSVSWYQQVLGQGPQFIFQYYEKEERGRGNFPDRFSARQFPNYSSELNVNALLLGDSALYLCASSSVPLTNEKLFFGSGTQLSVL.

The V and J genes are TRBV6-2 or TRBV6-3 and TRBJ1-3; as DNA is missing, the TRBD1 call by TCRdb cannot be tested. This CDR3 has 15 amino acids. CDR1 is MNHEY and CDR2 is SVGEGT in the germline V gene. CDR3 in amino acids: CASSDPGTPGNTIYF.

This clonotype ranks as medium-sized in terms of frequency. The chain joins TRBV6-2 or TRBV6-3 to TRBJ1-6. Germline CDR1 MNHEY, CDR2 SVGEGT. The CDR3 extends over 13 amino acids. The CDR3 loop is CASSYPSPVTLHF.

This clonotype counts as medium-sized by frequency. The chain joins TRBV10-3 to TRBJ1-1. CDR1 and CDR2 from the germline V gene are ENHRY and SYGVKD. CDR3 length: 13 residues. CDR3 residues: CAIRDRQNTEAFF.

By frequency, this clonotype registers medium-sized. V usage is TRBV27 and J usage is TRBJ2-7; the D call of TRBD1 rests on TCRdb alone, since no DNA is present to check it. The CDR3 loop spans 13 amino acids. The germline CDR1 and CDR2 sequences are MNHEY and SMNVEV (reference sequence). CDR3 region: CASSSTGAYEQYF.